A selection of T cell receptor beta chains follows, all from one sample in a study of early T cells in non-severe SARS-CoV-2 infection. TCRdb reanalysed the 5' RACE reads using MiXCR and keeps one entry per CDR3 protein. The sample carries approximately 42,000 distinct CDR3 sequences, about 7% recorded once. Source material: whole blood. Receptors were obtained from an adult who was a healthcare worker with PCR-confirmed SARS-CoV-2 infection or an uninfected control (not recorded which). Each CDR3 is given with its conserved first and last residue. The D gene is left open where the match is weak. The listing skips clone size in some rows; elsewhere it reads once, few, many or a size class.

TRBV7-3,TRBJ2-7,-,-,CASSPLSGPYEQYF,TGTGCCAGCAGCCCTCTAAGCGGTCCCTACGAGCAGTACTTC
TRBV11-2,TRBJ2-1,few,TRBD2,CASSILLAGGPNEQFF,TGTGCCAGCAGCATCCTTCTAGCGGGGGGACCCAATGAGCAGTTCTTC
TRBV7-8,TRBJ2-7,-,-,CASTLRRVSGHPPPYEQYF,TGTGCCAGCACGCTTAGGAGAGTTTCGGGACACCCCCCTCCCTACGAGCAGTACTTC
TRBV7-2,TRBJ2-1,few,-,CASSPSAWGGLNEQFF,TGTGCCAGCAGCCCCTCCGCTTGGGGGGGCCTGAATGAGCAGTTCTTC
TRBV25-1,TRBJ1-1,many,TRBD1,CASSEWGRGGAEAFF,TGTGCCAGCAGTGAATGGGGCAGGGGGGGGGCTGAAGCTTTCTTT
TRBV6-1,TRBJ2-7,-,-,CASRAATIEQYF,TGTGCCAGCAGGGCTGCGACTATCGAGCAGTACTTC
TRBV30,TRBJ1-4,many,-,CAWSVRQDEKLFF,TGTGCCTGGAGTGTAAGGCAGGATGAAAAACTGTTTTTT
TRBV5-5,TRBJ1-4,many,TRBD1,CASSLLGTAWQEKLFF,TGTGCCAGCAGCCTCCTAGGGACAGCCTGGCAGGAAAAACTGTTTTTT
TRBV6-1,TRBJ2-7,-,-,CASSEAYGGHSYEQYF,TGTGCCAGCAGTGAAGCCTACGGGGGGCACTCCTACGAGCAGTACTTC
TRBV12-3/TRBV12-4,TRBJ1-3,-,TRBD1,CASGTGTGRNTIYF,TGTGCCAGCGGAACCGGGACAGGGAGGAACACCATATATTTT
TRBV7-9,TRBJ1-6,few,-,CASSQGQSNSPLHF,TGTGCCAGCAGCCAGGGACAATCTAATTCACCCCTCCACTTT
TRBV5-5,TRBJ1-3,-,-,CASSLFGGPGNTIYF,TGTGCCAGCAGCTTGTTTGGAGGCCCTGGAAACACCATATATTTT
TRBV6-5,TRBJ2-6,few,-,CASSYSIEAVGANVLTF,TGTGCCAGCAGTTACTCGATTGAAGCTGTCGGGGCCAACGTCCTGACTTTC
TRBV18,TRBJ1-3,many,TRBD1,CASSPSKDRGRGNTIYF,TGTGCCAGCTCACCGTCGAAGGACAGGGGGAGAGGAAACACCATATATTTT
TRBV28,TRBJ1-4,few,-,CASSLSGYGEKLFF,TGTGCCAGCAGTTTATCAGGGTATGGCGAAAAACTGTTTTTT
TRBV7-2,TRBJ2-1,few,-,CASSPRGYNEQFF,TGTGCCAGCAGCCCCAGGGGCTACAATGAGCAGTTCTTC
TRBV27,TRBJ1-1,many,TRBD1,CASSYRGPNTEAFF,TGTGCCAGCAGTTACAGGGGACCTAACACTGAAGCTTTCTTT
TRBV29-1,TRBJ2-4,few,-,CSVDITGAKNIQYF,TGCAGCGTTGATATAACAGGGGCCAAAAACATTCAGTACTTC
TRBV30,TRBJ2-5,many,-,CAWSVRLETQYF,TGTGCCTGGAGTGTCAGGTTGGAGACCCAGTACTTC
TRBV19,TRBJ2-3,few,-,CASTLSLLASSTDTQYF,TGTGCCAGCACCCTCTCCCTCCTAGCGAGCAGCACAGATACGCAGTATTTT
TRBV20-1,TRBJ2-7,many,-,CSAQAQGWRHYEQYF,TGCAGTGCGCAGGCGCAGGGTTGGAGACACTACGAGCAGTACTTC
TRBV19,TRBJ2-7,many,-,CASRGTGKGGSYEQYF,TGTGCCAGTAGGGGGACGGGCAAAGGTGGCTCCTACGAGCAGTACTTC
TRBV27,TRBJ1-5,many,-,CASSFSALNQPQHF,TGTGCCAGCAGTTTTTCCGCCTTGAATCAGCCCCAGCATTTT
TRBV7-7,TRBJ2-3,-,-,CASSPRPWDTQYF,TGTGCTAGCAGCCCCCGCCCATGGGATACGCAGTATTTT
TRBV7-9,TRBJ1-1,few,-,CASSLGGASTDTEAFF,TGTGCCAGCAGCTTGGGAGGGGCCTCGACTGACACTGAAGCTTTCTTT
TRBV6-6,TRBJ1-1,few,-,CASSYSPGSIFTEAFF,TGTGCCAGCAGTTACTCGCCAGGGTCAATTTTCACTGAAGCTTTCTTT
TRBV6-1,TRBJ2-5,few,-,CASRQGALQETQYF,TGTGCCAGCAGACAGGGCGCTCTCCAAGAGACCCAGTACTTC
TRBV5-4,TRBJ1-6,-,TRBD1,CASSSTGGISPLHF,TGTGCCAGCAGTTCTACAGGGGGTATTTCACCCCTCCACTTT